A selection of T cell receptor beta chains follows, all from one sample in a study of post-analysis software for immune sequencing data. TCRdb reanalysed the PCR reads using MiXCR and keeps one entry per CDR3 protein. The sample contains hundreds of thousands of distinct CDR3 sequences, roughly 27% of which appear only once. The sequenced sample was blood. All receptors derive from a girl aged 10 to 17 with multiple sclerosis. Each CDR3 is given with its conserved first and last residue. Fields, in order: clone size, CDR3 length, D gene, J gene, V gene, CDR3 protein, CDR3 DNA. D genes are given only for firm matches. Clone size is shown for a subset of rows, as once, few, many or a class of expanded clone.

clone_size: many
cdr3_length: 13
d_call: TRBD1
j_call: TRBJ2-5
v_call: TRBV5-1
cdr3_aa: CASSPDRRETQYF
cdr3_nt: TGCGCCAGCAGCCCGGACAGGCGAGAGACCCAGTACTTC

clone_size: -
cdr3_length: 11
d_call: -
j_call: TRBJ2-7
v_call: TRBV20-1
cdr3_aa: CSVWGTYEQYF
cdr3_nt: TGCAGTGTTTGGGGGACCTACGAGCAGTACTTC

clone_size: -
cdr3_length: 15
d_call: TRBD1
j_call: TRBJ1-1
v_call: TRBV4-1
cdr3_aa: CASSHPSDRVTEAFF
cdr3_nt: TGCGCCAGCAGCCATCCTAGTGACAGGGTCACTGAAGCTTTCTTT

clone_size: -
cdr3_length: 13
d_call: -
j_call: TRBJ1-2
v_call: TRBV9
cdr3_aa: CASSVDFGEGYTF
cdr3_nt: TGTGCCAGCAGCGTAGATTTCGGGGAGGGCTACACCTTC

clone_size: few
cdr3_length: 13
d_call: -
j_call: TRBJ2-7
v_call: TRBV27
cdr3_aa: CASSWDPTYEQYF
cdr3_nt: TGTGCCAGCAGTTGGGACCCGACCTACGAGCAGTACTTC

clone_size: -
cdr3_length: 14
d_call: -
j_call: TRBJ1-1
v_call: TRBV11-2
cdr3_aa: CASSRGGWSTEAFF
cdr3_nt: TGTGCCAGCAGCCGGGGCGGTTGGAGCACTGAAGCTTTCTTT

clone_size: few
cdr3_length: 14
d_call: -
j_call: TRBJ2-7
v_call: TRBV20-1
cdr3_aa: CSALTPRSSYEQYF
cdr3_nt: TGCAGTGCTTTGACCCCCAGAAGCTCCTACGAGCAGTACTTC

clone_size: -
cdr3_length: 18
d_call: -
j_call: TRBJ2-1
v_call: TRBV4-3
cdr3_aa: CASSQDTGNLSSYNEQFF
cdr3_nt: TGCGCCAGCAGCCAAGATACTGGGAACTTAAGCTCCTACAATGAGCAGTTCTTC

clone_size: many
cdr3_length: 12
d_call: TRBD2
j_call: TRBJ2-5
v_call: TRBV29-1
cdr3_aa: CSVAGAGETQYF
cdr3_nt: TGCAGCGTAGCGGGAGCGGGAGAGACCCAGTACTTC

clone_size: -
cdr3_length: 17
d_call: -
j_call: TRBJ2-5
v_call: TRBV12-3/TRBV12-4
cdr3_aa: CASSLGTRVSNRGTQYF
cdr3_nt: TGTGCCAGCAGTTTAGGGACAAGGGTTTCGAATAGAGGGACCCAGTACTTC

clone_size: many
cdr3_length: 13
d_call: -
j_call: TRBJ2-5
v_call: TRBV9
cdr3_aa: CASSVGGRETQYF
cdr3_nt: TGTGCCAGCAGCGTGGGGGGCCGAGAGACCCAGTACTTC

clone_size: few
cdr3_length: 15
d_call: -
j_call: TRBJ1-5
v_call: TRBV20-1
cdr3_aa: CSAGMGGGSNQPQHF
cdr3_nt: TGCAGTGCTGGGATGGGCGGAGGGAGCAATCAGCCCCAGCATTTT

clone_size: -
cdr3_length: 14
d_call: -
j_call: TRBJ2-1
v_call: TRBV7-6
cdr3_aa: CASSPPGLGNGQFF
cdr3_nt: TGTGCCAGCAGCCCACCGGGACTTGGCAATGGGCAGTTCTTC

clone_size: -
cdr3_length: 16
d_call: -
j_call: TRBJ2-6
v_call: TRBV7-2
cdr3_aa: CASSPRQVSGANVLTF
cdr3_nt: TGTGCCAGCAGCCCCCGGCAGGTCTCTGGGGCCAACGTCCTGACTTTC

clone_size: few
cdr3_length: 15
d_call: -
j_call: TRBJ1-2
v_call: TRBV29-1
cdr3_aa: CSVDSGRRGNYGYTF
cdr3_nt: TGCAGCGTTGACTCTGGTCGGAGGGGTAACTATGGCTACACCTTC

clone_size: many
cdr3_length: 16
d_call: -
j_call: TRBJ2-7
v_call: TRBV6-2/TRBV6-3
cdr3_aa: CASSSIPGRGSYEQYF
cdr3_nt: TGTGCCAGCAGTTCAATACCGGGACGGGGCTCCTACGAGCAGTACTTC

clone_size: -
cdr3_length: 14
d_call: -
j_call: TRBJ2-5
v_call: TRBV10-2
cdr3_aa: CASSESGGPQTQYF
cdr3_nt: TGCGCCAGCAGTGAGTCAGGGGGGCCGCAGACCCAGTACTTC

clone_size: -
cdr3_length: 13
d_call: TRBD1
j_call: TRBJ1-1
v_call: TRBV4-3
cdr3_aa: CASSHRTGREAFF
cdr3_nt: TGCGCCAGCAGCCATCGGACAGGGAGGGAAGCTTTCTTT

clone_size: many
cdr3_length: 16
d_call: TRBD2
j_call: TRBJ2-1
v_call: TRBV4-1
cdr3_aa: CASSRLTTSGTNEQFF
cdr3_nt: TGCGCCAGCAGCCGACTGACGACTAGCGGGACCAATGAGCAGTTCTTC

clone_size: few
cdr3_length: 15
d_call: -
j_call: TRBJ2-3
v_call: TRBV20-1
cdr3_aa: CSVLSPKISSDTQYF
cdr3_nt: TGCAGTGTTTTAAGTCCCAAAATATCTTCAGATACGCAGTATTTT

clone_size: many
cdr3_length: 14
d_call: -
j_call: TRBJ2-5
v_call: TRBV11-2
cdr3_aa: CASSLGGGVETQYF
cdr3_nt: TGTGCCAGCAGCTTAGGGGGGGGCGTGGAGACCCAGTACTTC

clone_size: -
cdr3_length: 19
d_call: -
j_call: TRBJ1-4
v_call: TRBV4-1
cdr3_aa: CASSQGPFGSLGTNEKLFF
cdr3_nt: TGCGCCAGCAGCCAAGGCCCGTTTGGCAGTCTAGGAACTAATGAAAAACTGTTTTTT

clone_size: -
cdr3_length: 15
d_call: -
j_call: TRBJ1-2
v_call: TRBV18
cdr3_aa: CASSLGSAANYGYTF
cdr3_nt: TGTGCCAGCTCACTCGGAAGTGCAGCTAACTATGGCTACACCTTC

clone_size: few
cdr3_length: 12
d_call: -
j_call: TRBJ2-7
v_call: TRBV5-1
cdr3_aa: CASSLDIYEQYF
cdr3_nt: TGCGCCAGCAGCTTGGATATCTACGAGCAGTACTTC

clone_size: -
cdr3_length: 15
d_call: -
j_call: TRBJ2-1
v_call: TRBV20-1
cdr3_aa: CSARPGLPAYNEQFF
cdr3_nt: TGCAGTGCAAGACCGGGACTTCCTGCCTACAATGAGCAGTTCTTC

clone_size: few
cdr3_length: 13
d_call: -
j_call: TRBJ2-7
v_call: TRBV20-1
cdr3_aa: CSAEPGLSYEQYF
cdr3_nt: TGCAGTGCTGAGCCGGGACTCTCCTACGAGCAGTACTTC

clone_size: few
cdr3_length: 16
d_call: TRBD2
j_call: TRBJ2-1
v_call: TRBV20-1
cdr3_aa: CSARGAVAGGPNEQFF
cdr3_nt: TGCAGTGCTAGGGGGGCGGTAGCGGGAGGGCCCAACGAGCAGTTCTTC

clone_size: once
cdr3_length: 15
d_call: TRBD2
j_call: TRBJ2-1
v_call: TRBV20-1
cdr3_aa: CSARVGRGAYNEQFF
cdr3_nt: TGCAGTGCTAGAGTCGGGAGGGGCGCCTACAATGAGCAGTTCTTC

clone_size: -
cdr3_length: 15
d_call: TRBD1
j_call: TRBJ2-7
v_call: TRBV29-1
cdr3_aa: CSVGRTGGVHNEQYF
cdr3_nt: TGCAGCGTTGGAAGGACAGGGGGCGTCCACAATGAGCAGTACTTC

clone_size: -
cdr3_length: 12
d_call: -
j_call: TRBJ2-1
v_call: TRBV12-3/TRBV12-4
cdr3_aa: CASSLMWPEQFF
cdr3_nt: TGTGCCAGCAGTTTAATGTGGCCAGAGCAGTTCTTC

clone_size: few
cdr3_length: 15
d_call: -
j_call: TRBJ1-2
v_call: TRBV4-3
cdr3_aa: CASSQDRGGGVVYTF
cdr3_nt: TGCGCCAGCAGCCAAGATCGTGGGGGAGGTGTAGTCTACACCTTC

clone_size: few
cdr3_length: 16
d_call: -
j_call: TRBJ1-2
v_call: TRBV2
cdr3_aa: CASSDRGQLSNYGYTF
cdr3_nt: TGTGCCAGCAGTGACCGTGGACAGCTTTCTAACTATGGCTACACCTTC

clone_size: -
cdr3_length: 15
d_call: -
j_call: TRBJ2-1
v_call: TRBV10-3
cdr3_aa: CAISDRESSYNEQFF
cdr3_nt: TGTGCCATCAGTGATCGGGAGTCTAGCTACAATGAGCAGTTCTTC

clone_size: -
cdr3_length: 15
d_call: TRBD1
j_call: TRBJ2-3
v_call: TRBV20-1
cdr3_aa: CSAREVRTGTDTQYF
cdr3_nt: TGCAGTGCTAGAGAAGTCCGGACAGGAACAGATACGCAGTATTTT

clone_size: -
cdr3_length: 14
d_call: TRBD2
j_call: TRBJ2-5
v_call: TRBV29-1
cdr3_aa: CSVDPSGSLETQYF
cdr3_nt: TGCAGCGTTGATCCTAGCGGGAGCCTTGAGACCCAGTACTTC

clone_size: many
cdr3_length: 14
d_call: -
j_call: TRBJ1-2
v_call: TRBV9
cdr3_aa: CASGSSTRPFGYTF
cdr3_nt: TGTGCCAGCGGATCATCCACTCGCCCTTTCGGCTACACCTTC

clone_size: few
cdr3_length: 16
d_call: -
j_call: TRBJ2-5
v_call: TRBV28
cdr3_aa: CASSRGGPADQETQYF
cdr3_nt: TGTGCCAGCAGTCGGGGCGGGCCAGCAGACCAAGAGACCCAGTACTTC

clone_size: few
cdr3_length: 15
d_call: -
j_call: TRBJ1-1
v_call: TRBV6-5
cdr3_aa: CASSYSPRGNTEAFF
cdr3_nt: TGTGCCAGCAGTTACTCCCCCAGGGGAAACACTGAAGCTTTCTTT

clone_size: -
cdr3_length: 15
d_call: -
j_call: TRBJ2-3
v_call: TRBV7-2
cdr3_aa: CASSPAILSTDTQYF
cdr3_nt: TGTGCCAGCAGCCCGGCTATATTGAGCACAGATACGCAGTATTTT

clone_size: many
cdr3_length: 16
d_call: TRBD1
j_call: TRBJ2-1
v_call: TRBV20-1
cdr3_aa: CSASPWTGGSYNEQFF
cdr3_nt: TGCAGTGCTAGCCCCTGGACAGGGGGTTCCTACAATGAGCAGTTCTTC

clone_size: -
cdr3_length: 13
d_call: TRBD1
j_call: TRBJ1-2
v_call: TRBV10-3
cdr3_aa: CAIRGQGAYGYTF
cdr3_nt: TGTGCCATCAGAGGACAGGGGGCCTATGGCTACACCTTC

clone_size: -
cdr3_length: 15
d_call: -
j_call: TRBJ1-2
v_call: TRBV3-1
cdr3_aa: CASSPSGGSNYGYTF
cdr3_nt: TGTGCCAGCAGCCCTTCGGGAGGTTCTAACTATGGCTACACCTTC

clone_size: -
cdr3_length: 14
d_call: -
j_call: TRBJ1-1
v_call: TRBV2
cdr3_aa: CASPRVRRNTEAFF
cdr3_nt: TGTGCCAGCCCCCGGGTCAGGCGGAACACTGAAGCTTTCTTT

clone_size: -
cdr3_length: 13
d_call: -
j_call: TRBJ1-4
v_call: TRBV20-1
cdr3_aa: CSARADPNEKRFF
cdr3_nt: TGCAGTGCTAGAGCGGACCCTAATGAAAAACGGTTTTTT

clone_size: few
cdr3_length: 11
d_call: -
j_call: TRBJ1-1
v_call: TRBV6-1
cdr3_aa: CASSVARRAFF
cdr3_nt: TGTGCCAGCAGTGTTGCCCGGAGGGCTTTCTTT

clone_size: few
cdr3_length: 12
d_call: TRBD2
j_call: TRBJ2-1
v_call: TRBV12-3/TRBV12-4
cdr3_aa: CASSSGRALQFF
cdr3_nt: TGTGCCAGCAGTAGCGGGAGGGCACTGCAGTTCTTC

clone_size: few
cdr3_length: 14
d_call: TRBD2
j_call: TRBJ2-2
v_call: TRBV20-1
cdr3_aa: CSARRGVNTGELFF
cdr3_nt: TGCAGTGCTAGGCGGGGGGTGAACACCGGGGAGCTGTTTTTT

clone_size: -
cdr3_length: 15
d_call: TRBD1
j_call: TRBJ1-2
v_call: TRBV5-1
cdr3_aa: CASSFEQGINYGYTF
cdr3_nt: TGCGCCAGCAGCTTCGAACAGGGGATAAACTATGGCTACACCTTC

clone_size: -
cdr3_length: 17
d_call: -
j_call: TRBJ1-1
v_call: TRBV13
cdr3_aa: CASSLAYRRRKNTEAFF
cdr3_nt: TGTGCCAGCAGCTTAGCTTATAGGAGAAGGAAGAACACCGAAGCTTTCTTT

clone_size: -
cdr3_length: 16
d_call: -
j_call: TRBJ2-7
v_call: TRBV7-9
cdr3_aa: CASSLAGQIKPHEQYF
cdr3_nt: TGTGCCAGCAGCTTAGCAGGCCAGATTAAACCGCACGAGCAGTACTTC

clone_size: -
cdr3_length: 15
d_call: -
j_call: TRBJ2-7
v_call: TRBV4-3
cdr3_aa: CASSQDGSTSYEQYF
cdr3_nt: TGCGCCAGCAGCCAAGATGGCAGCACCTCCTACGAGCAGTACTTC

clone_size: few
cdr3_length: 16
d_call: -
j_call: TRBJ2-1
v_call: TRBV20-1
cdr3_aa: CSARDLSMSSYNEQFF
cdr3_nt: TGCAGTGCTAGAGATCTTTCGATGAGCTCCTACAATGAGCAGTTCTTC

clone_size: few
cdr3_length: 14
d_call: -
j_call: TRBJ2-3
v_call: TRBV27
cdr3_aa: CASSFSMTADTQYF
cdr3_nt: TGTGCCAGCAGTTTTTCGATGACGGCAGATACGCAGTATTTT

clone_size: few
cdr3_length: 14
d_call: -
j_call: TRBJ1-1
v_call: TRBV6-6
cdr3_aa: CASSKRAMNTEAFF
cdr3_nt: TGTGCCAGCAGTAAAAGGGCCATGAACACTGAAGCTTTCTTT

clone_size: -
cdr3_length: 14
d_call: TRBD2
j_call: TRBJ2-1
v_call: TRBV20-1
cdr3_aa: CSALSGSPYNEQFF
cdr3_nt: TGCAGTGCTCTGAGCGGGAGTCCCTACAATGAGCAGTTCTTC

clone_size: -
cdr3_length: 14
d_call: -
j_call: TRBJ1-1
v_call: TRBV2
cdr3_aa: CASSERPWNTEAFF
cdr3_nt: TGTGCCAGCAGTGAAAGACCCTGGAACACTGAAGCTTTCTTT

clone_size: few
cdr3_length: 12
d_call: -
j_call: TRBJ2-7
v_call: TRBV10-3
cdr3_aa: CAMGPQPHEQYF
cdr3_nt: TGTGCTATGGGACCTCAGCCCCACGAGCAGTACTTC